The 10 T cell receptor beta chains below all came from one sample that was sequenced in a study of T cell responses to AZD1222 COVID-19 vaccine. This table comes from immunoSEQ multiplex PCR, and its TCRdb copy is limited to in-frame clones, with some not included. The sample lists about 140,000 clones, about 90% occurring once. The sample in question was peripheral blood, obtained 28 days after the second dose of the MenACWY control vaccine. These receptors were collected from an adult who received the MenACWY meningococcal vaccine as a control.

This chain links TRBV7-6 with TRBJ2-5; 13 nucleotides match TRBD2. V gave up 5 bases and J gave up 1 base; unmatched junction bases: 1. CDR1 is SGHVS, CDR2 FNYEAQ, per germline. The CDR3 runs to 15 residues. The DNA of the CDR3 is TGTGCCAGCAGCGGACTAGCGGGGGCCCAAGAGACCCAGTACTTC. This translates into CASSGLAGAQETQYF.

The chain recombines TRBV12-3 or TRBV12-4 with TRBJ1-3; D is unclear. The germline V and J ends were trimmed by 3 bases and 4 bases, with 7 bases remaining between them. The CDR3 covers 13 residues. CDR3 loop: CASSFGQGNTIYF. The CDR3 DNA follows: TGTGCCAGCAGTTTTGGGCAGGGAAACACCATATATTTT.

J is TRBJ2-7 and V is TRBV28; D is ambiguous. The CDR3 is 15 amino acids. V was cut by 3 bases and J by 0 bases, with 12 bases left in between. The germline gives CDR1 MDHEN, CDR2 SYDVKM. The CDR3 sequence is CASSLPHMSSYEQYF. For the CDR3, the DNA is TGTGCCAGCAGTTTGCCCCACATGAGCTCCTACGAGCAGTACTTC. Full variable domain (missing parts from reference TRBV28 and TRBJ2-7): DVKVTQSSRYLVKRTGEKVFLECVQDMDHENMFWYRQDPGLGLRLIYFSYDVKMKEKGDIPEGYSVSREKKERFSLILESASTNQTSMYLCASSLPHMSSYEQYFGPGTRLTVT.

The rearrangement uses TRBV7-6 and TRBJ2-2; 8 positions agree with TRBD1. Trimming cost V 1 base and J 2 bases; bases outside gene matches: 6. This CDR3 region has 17 residues. CDR1 and CDR2 from the germline V gene are SGHVS and FNYEAQ. Written as DNA, the CDR3 is TGTGCCAGCAGCTTAGTCTGGGGACAGGAAAACACCGGGGAGCTGTTTTTT. Translating it yields CASSLVWGQENTGELFF.

The chain carries TRBV7-9 and TRBJ2-7; unclear D gene. The CDR3 is made up of 13 amino acids. Germline lookup yields CDR1 SEHNR and CDR2 FQNEAQ (reference sequence). V lost 4 bases and J 1 base, leaving 8 bases between the germline ends. The CDR3 spells CASSSNPSYEQYF. The CDR3 DNA reads TGTGCCAGCAGCTCTAACCCTTCCTACGAGCAGTACTTC.

The V gene is TRBV28, the J gene TRBJ2-7, with 9 bases that match TRBD1. The CDR3 runs 15 residues. The trim removed 5 bases at V and 6 bases at J, leaving 11 bases unmatched. Germline CDR1 and CDR2: MDHEN and SYDVKM. The CDR3 DNA follows: TGTGCCAGCAGTGCCGGGACAGGGATTCTCGGCGAGCAGTACTTC. Amino acid sequence: CASSAGTGILGEQYF.

The chain uses TRBV9 and TRBJ2-5, with a weak D call TRBD1 (6 bases). From germline, CDR1 is SGDLS and CDR2 YYNGEE. This CDR3 spans 15 amino acids. The V end lost 0 bases, the J end lost 5 bases, and 14 bases lay between the germline ends. DNA for the CDR3: TGTGCCAGCAGCGTAGGATTTGGGGGCGCGGAGACCCAGTACTTC. As protein: CASSVGFGGAETQYF.

This sequence joins TRBV15 and TRBJ1-1; tentative D call: TRBD1 (5 bases). Per germline, CDR1 LNHNV and CDR2 YYDKDF (reference sequence). CDR3 length: 13 amino acids. The V end was cut by 5 bases, the J end by 1 base, with 8 bases between. The chain's CDR3 is CATSYRGNTEAFF. CDR3 in DNA: TGTGCCACCAGCTATAGGGGGAACACTGAAGCTTTCTTT.

This clone was recorded once. CDR3 residues: CASSLEGMGLYYGYTF. As DNA, the CDR3 is TGTGCCAGCAGCTTAGAAGGGATGGGGCTCTACTATGGCTACACCTTC. The chain couples TRBV13 to TRBJ1-2; D is possibly TRBD1 (5 bases). The CDR3 is 16 amino acids. Germline assignment: CDR1 PRHDT and CDR2 FYEKMQ (reference sequence). Trimming took 1 base from V and 3 from J, leaving 15 bases between them.

The chain has TRBV5-6 and TRBJ1-3; 10 bases line up with TRBD1. The germline V gene has CDR1 SGHDT and CDR2 YYEEEE. The CDR3 is 18 residues long. Losses at the gene ends were 6 bases for V and 5 bases for J; bases not matched to a gene: 17. The CDR3 is CASTRDRGLSTGRNTIYF. CDR3 DNA sequence: TGTGCCAGCACGCGGGACAGGGGATTGTCGACGGGCCGAAACACCATATATTTT.